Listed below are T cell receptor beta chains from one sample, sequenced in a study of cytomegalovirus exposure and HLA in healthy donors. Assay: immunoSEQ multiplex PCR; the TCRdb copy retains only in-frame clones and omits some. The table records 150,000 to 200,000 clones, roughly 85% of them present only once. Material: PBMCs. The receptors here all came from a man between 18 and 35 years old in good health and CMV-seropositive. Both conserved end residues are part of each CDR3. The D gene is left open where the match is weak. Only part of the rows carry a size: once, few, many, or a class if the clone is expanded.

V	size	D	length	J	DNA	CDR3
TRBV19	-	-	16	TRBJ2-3	TGTGCCAGTAGTATAGGAATCACTGCTAGCACAGATACGCAGTATTTT	CASSIGITASTDTQYF
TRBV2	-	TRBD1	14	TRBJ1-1	TGTGCCAGCAGCCGCAGACAGGGAGACACTGAAGCTTTCTTT	CASSRRQGDTEAFF
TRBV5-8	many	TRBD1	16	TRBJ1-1	TGTGCCAGCAGCTTTAGAGCGACAGGGAGGAACGCTGAAGCTTTCTTT	CASSFRATGRNAEAFF
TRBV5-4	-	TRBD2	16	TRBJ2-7	TGTGCCAGCAGCTTCTGGGGACTAGAAGGGGGATACGAGCAGTACTTC	CASSFWGLEGGYEQYF
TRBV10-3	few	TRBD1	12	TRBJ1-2	TGTGCCATTCCGGGACAGGGGGAAGGCTACACCTTC	CAIPGQGEGYTF
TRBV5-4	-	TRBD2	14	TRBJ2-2	TGTGCCAGCAGCTTGGACGGGGGGACCGGGGAGCTGTTTTTT	CASSLDGGTGELFF
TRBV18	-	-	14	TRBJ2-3	TGTGCCAGCTCACGGGTAGGGGCCACAGATACGCAGTATTTT	CASSRVGATDTQYF
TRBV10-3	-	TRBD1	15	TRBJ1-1	TGTGCCATCAGTGAAGGTCGACAGGGGCGCAGTGAAGCTTTCTTT	CAISEGRQGRSEAFF
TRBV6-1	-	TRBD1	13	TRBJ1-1	TGTGCCAGCAGTGAAGACAGGGGGCTGGCAGCTTTCTTT	CASSEDRGLAAFF
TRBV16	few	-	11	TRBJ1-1	TGTGCCAGCAGCCAGGGGGCCGACGCCTTCTTT	CASSQGADAFF
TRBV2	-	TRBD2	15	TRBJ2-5	TGTGCCAGCAGTAGGGTAGGGAGGGGCCAAGAGACCCAGTACTTC	CASSRVGRGQETQYF
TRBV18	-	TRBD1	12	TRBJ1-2	TGTGCCAGCTCCCTACAGGGGTATGGCTACACCTTC	CASSLQGYGYTF
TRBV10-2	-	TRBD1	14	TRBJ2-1	TGCGCCAGCTCCCGACAGGGGGACTACAATGAGCAGTTCTTC	CASSRQGDYNEQFF
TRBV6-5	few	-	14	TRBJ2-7	TGTGCCAGCAGTTACGACCTCACTAGCTACGAGCAGTACTTC	CASSYDLTSYEQYF
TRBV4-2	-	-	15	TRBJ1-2	TGTGCCAGCAGCCAAGATTACGAGGGAACTCTTGGCTACACCTTC	CASSQDYEGTLGYTF
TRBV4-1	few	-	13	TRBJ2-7	TGCGCCAGCTCCGGGACATCTTCCTACGAGCAGTACTTC	CASSGTSSYEQYF
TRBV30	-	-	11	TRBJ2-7	TGTGCCTGGAGTGCCCGCTACGAGCAGTACTTC	CAWSARYEQYF
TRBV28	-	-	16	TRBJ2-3	TGTGCCAGCAGTCGTCGCGGGACAGTCAGCACAGATACGCAGTATTTT	CASSRRGTVSTDTQYF
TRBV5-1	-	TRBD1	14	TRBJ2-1	TGCGCCAGCAGCTTGGGACAGGGGAAGAATGAGCAGTTCTTC	CASSLGQGKNEQFF
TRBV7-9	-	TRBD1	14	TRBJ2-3	TGTGCCAGCAGCTCCTGGACAGGGTTAGATACGCAGTATTTT	CASSSWTGLDTQYF
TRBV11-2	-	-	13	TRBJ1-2	TGTGCCAGCAGCTTGGACATACGGTATGGCTACACCTTC	CASSLDIRYGYTF